This T cell receptor (beta chain) was profiled in a study of blood T cell repertoires in COVID-19. The data were produced by immunoSEQ multiplex PCR, yet TCRdb's version contains in-frame clones alone and is incomplete. Of 140,000 to 150,000 clones listed, around 83% are singletons. Germline-derived CDR1 and CDR2 are SGHRS and YFSETQ. This CDR3 spans 16 amino acids. V lost 3 bases and J lost 6, with 16 bases in between. The sequencing sample was made of PBMCs or T cells enriched from blood (not recorded which). This TCR came from a woman between 50 and 59 years old who had been exposed to COVID-19. The chain has TRBV5-1 and TRBJ1-6, with a possible D match to TRBD1 (5 bases). The CDR3 coding sequence is TGCGCCAGCAGCTCGACTGGACACGGCGGTAATTCACCCCTCCACTTT. Protein product: CASSSTGHGGNSPLHF.